One TCR beta chain is described in this entry. It was RNA transcripts that yielded the amplified TCR beta CDR3 regions. HTBI primers were used for first-round RT-PCR of the TCR CDR3. In TCRdb, the multiplex PCR reads were re-called with MiXCR into one record per CDR3 protein. There are approximately 520,000 distinct CDR3 sequences in the sample; less than 25% occur only once, and more than 25% lies in the top ten. The sample originates from a study of T cells in Graves' hyperthyroidism and ophthalmopathy. With 1 base clipped from V and 6 bases from J, the junction kept 3 bases outside the gene matches. The length of the CDR3 is 14 residues. Germline V lookup: CDR1 DFQATT, CDR2 SNEGSKA (reference sequence).

The chain joins TRBV20-1 to TRBJ1-5, with 10 nucleotides matching TRBD1. The receptor was derived from a man between 18 and 35 years old with Graves' hyperthyroidism. The sequenced sample consisted of blood. CDR3 nucleotide sequence: TGCAGTGCTAGAGGGACAGGGGGGGGTCAGCCCCAGCATTTT. This translates into CSARGTGGGQPQHF.